The 24 T cell receptor beta chains given below trace back to one sample, sequenced in a study of Ad26.COV2.S vaccination and SARS-CoV-2 variants. Assay: immunoSEQ multiplex PCR; the TCRdb copy retains only in-frame clones and omits some. The sample shows about 420,000 clones, around 89% of them seen only once. Treatment meaning: some 20 received Ad26.COV2.S at low or high dose, single or two shots; 5 received placebo; per-sample allocation not given. Specimens were obtained on day 63 following the first vaccine or placebo injection. Sample: peripheral blood, taken in a trial of Ad26.COV2.S vaccine versus placebo. The receptors derive from a person between 18 and 65 years old who received the Ad26.COV2.S COVID-19 vaccine or a placebo.

The chain links TRBV7-8 to TRBJ2-7; TRBD1 matches 9 bases. The CDR3 spans 12 residues. Germline trimming cut 4 bases from V and 5 bases from J; bases unmatched to any gene: 0. The germline gives CDR1 SGHVS, CDR2 FQNEAQ. Here the CDR3 reads CASSWTGDEQYF. In DNA form, the CDR3 reads TGTGCCAGCAGCTGGACAGGGGACGAGCAGTACTTC.

The chain carries TRBV5-6 and TRBJ1-2; D remains ambiguous. V was trimmed by 4 bases and J by 4 bases, leaving 5 bases between them. The CDR3 has 11 residues. CDR1 and CDR2 (germline): SGHDT, YYEEEE. This chain's CDR3 is CASSASYGYTF. The CDR3, as DNA: TGTGCCAGCAGCGCATCCTATGGCTACACCTTC.

The V gene is TRBV7-3, the J gene TRBJ2-7, with D tentatively TRBD2 (6 bases). The ends were cut back, 2 bases at V and 6 bases at J, with 17 bases in the middle. This CDR3 is built from 15 residues. The germline CDR1 and CDR2 sequences are SGHTA and FQGTGA. The chain's CDR3 is CASSLGGISSAEQYF. The CDR3 bases are TGTGCCAGCAGCTTAGGGGGGATTTCGAGTGCCGAGCAGTACTTC.

The rearrangement joins TRBV4-1 to TRBJ1-4; D gene uncertain. The CDR3 covers 13 residues. From germline, CDR1 is MGHRA and CDR2 YSYEKL. V was clipped by 1 base and J by 8 bases, with 8 bases between them. CDR3: CASSQVRGEKLFF. CDR3 coding DNA: TGCGCCAGCAGCCAAGTAAGAGGAGAAAAACTGTTTTTT.

V is TRBV6-2 or TRBV6-3 and J is TRBJ2-2, with D maybe TRBD2 (5 bases). Trimming removed 2 bases from V and 7 bases from J, with 14 bases in between. The CDR3 spans 15 residues. Germline V gives CDR1 MNHEY, CDR2 SVGEGT. DNA for the CDR3: TGTGCCAGCAGTTACCTCCCTACTAGTCTCGGGGAGCTGTTTTTT. It is translated as CASSYLPTSLGELFF.

CDR3 coding DNA: TGTGCCAGCAGCGTAGCTTCGGGGGGATACTACGAGCAGTACTTC. It specifies CASSVASGGYYEQYF. This chain uses TRBV9 with TRBJ2-7; 7 bases map to TRBD2. This CDR3 contains 15 residues. Germline-derived CDR1 and CDR2 are SGDLS and YYNGEE. Germline trimming cut 0 bases from V and 3 bases from J; bases unmatched to any gene: 6.

This rearrangement joins TRBV30 to TRBJ1-1; D unclear. Germline V gene sequence: CDR1 GTSNPN, CDR2 SVGIG (reference sequence). The CDR3 is 12 amino acids. V was shortened by 2 bases and J by 1 base, with 5 bases between the two germline ends. This CDR3 is CAWSRANTEAFF. The CDR3 bases are TGTGCCTGGAGTAGGGCGAACACTGAAGCTTTCTTT.

The chain employs TRBV7-6 and TRBJ2-3, with 7 bases identical to TRBD2. V shed 0 bases and J 3 bases; nucleotides not matched to a gene: 3. Germline loops: CDR1 SGHVS, CDR2 FNYEAQ. The CDR3 runs 15 residues. CDR3 in amino acids: CASSLAPRGTDTQYF. The CDR3 DNA sequence: TGTGCCAGCAGCTTAGCCCCGCGGGGGACAGATACGCAGTATTTT.

The rearrangement uses TRBV5-1 and TRBJ2-7; D might be TRBD2 (5 bases). From germline, CDR1 is SGHRS and CDR2 YFSETQ. V was trimmed by 5 bases and J by 6 bases, leaving 15 bases between them. The CDR3 consists of 13 residues. CDR3 DNA: TGCGCCAGCAGAGCGGTGAATTTAGGCGAGCAGTACTTC. Protein sequence: CASRAVNLGEQYF.

The V call is TRBV29-1, the J call TRBJ2-5; D call uncertain. CDR1 and CDR2 (germline): SQVTM, ANQGSEA. The CDR3 sequence is 12 residues long. V lost 4 bases and J lost 1, with 7 bases in between. Here the CDR3 DNA reads TGCAGCGTTGGGTGGGGCCAAGAGACCCAGTACTTC. It codes for CSVGWGQETQYF.

CDR3 nucleotides: TGTGCCAGCAGTCAGGTTGAAAAACTGTTTTTT. Protein product: CASSQVEKLFF. The V and J genes are TRBV12-3 or TRBV12-4 and TRBJ1-4; D is undetermined. CDR3 length equals 11 residues. With 5 bases removed from V and 7 bases from J, the gap between germline ends came to 5 bases.

CDR3 bases: TGTGCCAGCAGTCCGACAGGGGTCTATGGCTACACCTTC. This translates into CASSPTGVYGYTF. The V call is TRBV12-3 or TRBV12-4, the J call TRBJ1-2; 8 nucleotides match TRBD1. The CDR3 has 13 residues. J lost 4 bases, V lost 5 bases, and 3 bases had no gene match.

The chain recombines TRBV4-3 with TRBJ1-1; no firm D call. This CDR3 region has 14 residues. Germline-derived CDR1 and CDR2 are LGHNA and YSLEER. Trimming took 4 bases from V and 0 from J, leaving 9 bases between them. The CDR3 DNA reads TGCGCCAGCAGCCTTATTGGGCTGAACACTGAAGCTTTCTTT. Protein: CASSLIGLNTEAFF.

The chain couples TRBV30 to TRBJ2-2, with D unresolved. This CDR3 comprises 13 residues. CDR1 is GTSNPN, CDR2 SVGIG, per germline (reference sequence). V was clipped by 1 base and J by 6 bases, with 9 bases between them. DNA for the CDR3: TGTGCCTGGAGTGGCTTTGGGGCCGGGGAGCTGTTTTTT. This encodes CAWSGFGAGELFF.

The J gene is TRBJ2-3, the V gene TRBV11-2, with D tentatively TRBD1 or TRBD2 (6 bases each). Germline V gives CDR1 SGHAT, CDR2 FQNNGV. CDR3 length equals 16 residues. V lost 2 bases and J lost 5, with 17 bases in between. The CDR3 region is CASSLIGGGPVDTQYF. The CDR3 bases are TGTGCCAGCAGCTTAATCGGAGGGGGGCCGGTAGATACGCAGTATTTT.

The chain carries TRBV28 and TRBJ1-4; TRBD1 agrees at 7 bases. V gave up 5 bases and J gave up 0 bases; unmatched junction bases: 6. CDR3 size: 16 residues. Germline V gene sequence: CDR1 MDHEN, CDR2 SYDVKM. The CDR3: CASSQGGDPTNEKLFF. CDR3 in DNA: TGTGCCAGCAGTCAGGGGGGGGATCCAACTAATGAAAAACTGTTTTTT.

The rearrangement joins TRBV30 to TRBJ1-1; no clear D gene. V lost 1 base to trimming and J lost 4 bases, with 10 bases between them. Germline V gene data show CDR1 as GTSNPN and CDR2 as SVGIG (reference sequence). This CDR3 is 13 amino acids long. CDR3: CAWSAVLGTEAFF. CDR3 nucleotides: TGTGCCTGGAGTGCTGTCCTAGGCACTGAAGCTTTCTTT.

This clone was recorded a few times. The V call is TRBV5-1, the J call TRBJ1-3, with TRBD1 matching over 9 bases. Germline CDR1 reads SGHRS; CDR2 reads YFSETQ. V lost 0 bases to trimming and J lost 9 bases; unmatched junction nucleotides: 7. CDR3 length: 15 amino acids. For the CDR3, the DNA is TGCGCCAGCAGCTTGGCCGGGACAGGGAGAAGCACCATATATTTT. Its translation: CASSLAGTGRSTIYF.

This clone was recorded a few times. CDR3 sequence reads: CATSDRRSGKLFF. The DNA for the CDR3 is TGTGCCACCAGTGACCGCCGGTCCGGGAAACTGTTTTTT. The genes are TRBV24-1 and TRBJ1-4; D is unresolved. CDR3 length equals 13 residues. V was cut by 4 bases and J by 11 bases, with 13 bases left in between. Germline CDR1 reads KGHDR; CDR2 reads SFDVKD.

The chain combines TRBV5-1 with TRBJ2-4, with D possibly TRBD2 on 5 matching bases. CDR1 and CDR2 (germline): SGHRS, YFSETQ. This CDR3 region has 17 residues. Trimming removed 0 bases at V and 4 bases at J, with 17 bases between. The CDR3 DNA is TGCGCCAGCAGCTTGGAAGGTGGACTGCTAACGAAAAACATTCAGTACTTC. This sequence encodes CASSLEGGLLTKNIQYF. The variable domain in full, completed from reference TRBV5-1 and TRBJ2-4, reads KAGVTQTPRYLIKTRGQQVTLSCSPISGHRSVSWYQQTPGQGLQFLFEYFSETQRNKGNFPGRFSGRQFSNSRSEMNVSTLELGDSALYLCASSLEGGLLTKNIQYFGAGTRLSVL.

The rearrangement links TRBV9 to TRBJ2-1; TRBD1 matches at 7 bases. The ends lost 4 bases at V and 8 bases at J; junction bases unmatched: 9. This CDR3 is 14 amino acids long. Per the germline V gene, CDR1 is SGDLS and CDR2 is YYNGEE. The chain's CDR3 is CASSSRQGLHEQFF. The CDR3 DNA sequence: TGTGCCAGCAGCAGTCGACAGGGATTGCATGAGCAGTTCTTC.

V usage is TRBV19 and J usage is TRBJ2-7; possible D gene TRBD2, 6 bases. Germline CDR1 is LNHDA and CDR2 is SQIVND (reference sequence). V was shortened by 3 bases and J by 3 bases, with 21 bases between the two germline ends. The CDR3 is made up of 17 amino acids. CDR3 loop: CASSMLLASPLNYEQYF. The CDR3 nucleotides read TGTGCCAGTAGTATGCTCCTAGCGTCTCCTCTAAACTACGAGCAGTACTTC.

This chain links TRBV6-5 with TRBJ2-1; TRBD2 aligns across 9 bases. The trim removed 4 bases at V and 5 bases at J, leaving 9 bases unmatched. The CDR3 is made up of 16 amino acids. Germline V gene data show CDR1 as MNHEY and CDR2 as SVGAGI. CDR3 sequence reads: CASSSRGGAWDNEQFF. In DNA, the CDR3 is TGTGCCAGCAGTTCGCGCGGGGGGGCCTGGGACAATGAGCAGTTCTTC.

The chain combines TRBV7-3 with TRBJ2-7, with D perhaps TRBD1 (6 bases). The germline V gene encodes CDR1 SGHTA and CDR2 FQGTGA. This CDR3 spans 16 amino acids. V was clipped by 4 bases and J by 0 bases, with 16 bases between them. The CDR3 coding sequence is TGTGCCAGCAGCTCAAAGGACAGACCGCCCTCCTACGAGCAGTACTTC. Residues: CASSSKDRPPSYEQYF.